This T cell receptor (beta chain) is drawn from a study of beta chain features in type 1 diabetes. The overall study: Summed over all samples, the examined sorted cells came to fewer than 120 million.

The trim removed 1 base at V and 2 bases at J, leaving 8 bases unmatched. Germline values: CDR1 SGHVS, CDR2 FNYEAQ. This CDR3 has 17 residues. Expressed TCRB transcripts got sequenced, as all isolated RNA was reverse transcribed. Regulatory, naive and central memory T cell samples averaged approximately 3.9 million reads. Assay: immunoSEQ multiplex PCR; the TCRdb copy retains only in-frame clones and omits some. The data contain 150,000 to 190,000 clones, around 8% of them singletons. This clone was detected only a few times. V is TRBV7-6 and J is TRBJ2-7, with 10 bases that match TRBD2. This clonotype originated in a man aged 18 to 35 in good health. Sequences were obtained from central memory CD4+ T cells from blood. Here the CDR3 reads CASSLVSSGSDTYEQYF. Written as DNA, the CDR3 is TGTGCCAGCAGCTTAGTCTCTAGCGGGAGCGATACCTACGAGCAGTACTTC.